These 18 T cell receptor beta chains share one sample of origin, sequenced in a study of T cells after yellow fever vaccination. TCRdb analysed the 5' RACE reads with MiXCR anew, one entry per CDR3 protein. The sample has some 96,000 distinct CDR3 sequences, roughly 9% seen once; the top ten hold 16%. The sequencing here drew on CD8+ T cells not binding an NS4B(214-222) dextramer, sorted from PBMCs, taken around 14 days after the first yellow fever vaccination. All receptors derive from a man younger than 30 who received the YFV17D yellow fever vaccine.

The rearrangement joins TRBV7-9 to TRBJ2-3, with TRBD1 matching 7 bases. V dropped 5 bases and J dropped 3; count of bases not matched to a gene: 8. The CDR3 is 15 residues long. Germline assignment: CDR1 SEHNR and CDR2 FQNEAQ (reference sequence). CDR3 coding DNA: TGTGCCAGCAGCACCCGGGACAGTGGGACAGATACGCAGTATTTT. Protein: CASSTRDSGTDTQYF.

This clonotype has a handful of counts. V usage is TRBV4-3 and J usage is TRBJ2-2, with TRBD2 identical over 10 bases. CDR1 and CDR2 from the germline V gene are LGHNA and YSLEER. V lost 0 bases, J lost 4 bases, and 2 bases stayed unmatched. The CDR3 has 16 amino acids. This CDR3 reads CASSQDGTSVTGELFF. The CDR3, as DNA: TGCGCCAGCAGCCAAGATGGGACTAGCGTCACCGGGGAGCTGTTTTTT.

This clonotype was recorded a few times. V is TRBV20-1 and J is TRBJ2-7, with D possibly called TRBD1 or TRBD2 (5 bases each). CDR1 is DFQATT, CDR2 SNEGSKA, per germline (reference sequence). The CDR3 is 12 residues long. Between the trimmed V and J ends, which lost 1 base and 5 bases, there was a span of 9 bases. CDR3 coding DNA: TGCAGTGCTAGAGGCAGGGACCACGAGCAGTACGTC. It encodes CSARGRDHEQYV.

This clonotype occurred a few times. The chain uses TRBV9 and TRBJ2-6; D is ambiguous. V gave up 0 bases and J gave up 0 bases, with 10 bases separating them. Germline lookup yields CDR1 SGDLS and CDR2 YYNGEE. The CDR3 sequence is 17 residues long. CDR3 residues: CASSVGQDPSGANVLTF. The CDR3 nucleotides are TGTGCCAGCAGCGTAGGCCAGGACCCCTCTGGGGCCAACGTCCTGACTTTC.

There are a few counts of this clonotype. The chain links TRBV3-1 to TRBJ1-5; D is undetermined. V was trimmed by 1 base and J by 1 base, leaving 5 bases between them. This CDR3 has 14 residues. The germline V gene encodes CDR1 LGHDT and CDR2 YNNKEL (reference sequence). The CDR3 region has the DNA TGTGCCAGCAGCCAAGCGGGGAGCAATCAGCCCCAGCATTTT. Its translation is CASSQAGSNQPQHF.

The V gene is TRBV5-3, the J gene TRBJ1-4; D might be TRBD1 (5 bases). TRBV5-3 is flagged as an ORF with uncertain function. V was clipped by 8 bases and J by 0 bases, with 17 bases between them. The CDR3 runs to 16 residues. This chain's CDR3 is CASRGRAHATNEKLFF. In DNA form, the CDR3 reads TGTGCCAGTAGGGGTCGAGCTCATGCAACTAATGAAAAACTGTTTTTT.

V and J are TRBV12-3 or TRBV12-4 and TRBJ1-1; D call uncertain. This CDR3 is 16 amino acids long. Trimming pared 4 bases from V and 1 base from J, leaving 16 bases between. CDR3: CASSSYPDRRNTEAFF. The CDR3, as DNA: TGTGCCAGCAGTTCCTACCCGGACCGTAGGAACACTGAAGCTTTCTTT.

The rearrangement uses TRBV7-2 and TRBJ2-5; TRBD2 aligns across 9 bases. Germline V gives CDR1 SGHTA, CDR2 FQGNSA. The CDR3 runs to 15 residues. V lost 7 bases and J lost 5; bases outside the gene matches: 11. Written as DNA, the CDR3 is TGTGCCAGCACCCCCGCGGGGGGGATAATGGAGACCCAGTACTTC. This gives the protein CASTPAGGIMETQYF.

The sample holds many counts of this clonotype. The rearrangement links TRBV10-3 to TRBJ1-3, with 10 bases identical to TRBD1. The CDR3 consists of 15 residues. Germline V CDR1 and CDR2: ENHRY, SYGVKD. V shed 4 bases, J shed 9 bases, and the junction held 9 bases outside the gene matches. Written as DNA, the CDR3 is TGTGCCATCAGTGCCCCCGGGACAGGGGACACCACCATATATTTT. It encodes CAISAPGTGDTTIYF.

The rearrangement uses TRBV5-6 and TRBJ2-7; the D gene is possibly TRBD2 (6 bases). The CDR3 runs 14 residues. Trimming cost V 0 bases and J 3 bases, with 10 bases left between them. In germline, CDR1 is SGHDT, CDR2 YYEEEE. CDR3 bases: TGTGCCAGCAGCTTGGGGAGGGATGGCTACGAGCAGTACGTC. This gives the protein CASSLGRDGYEQYV.

This clonotype was seen more than once but under ten times. The V call is TRBV9, the J call TRBJ2-7; TRBD1 or TRBD2 may be the D gene (5 bases each). CDR3 length: 13 amino acids. Trimming cost V 7 bases and J 2 bases, with 13 bases left between them. Germline loops: CDR1 SGDLS, CDR2 YYNGEE. The DNA of the CDR3 is TGTGCCAGCGGTCAGGGAGACGCCTACGAGCAGTACTTC. Protein: CASGQGDAYEQYF.

This clonotype was seen only a few times. This chain joins TRBV6-1 and TRBJ1-1; a possible D gene is TRBD1 (6 bases). This CDR3 is 16 amino acids long. The germline V and J ends were trimmed by 6 bases and 5 bases, with 22 bases remaining between them. Germline lookup yields CDR1 MNHNS and CDR2 SASEGT. CDR3 bases: TGTGCCAGCAGACCTACGGGTGGGGGCTTAAGGACTGAAGCTTTCTTT. This sequence encodes CASRPTGGGLRTEAFF.

The gene calls are TRBV27 and TRBJ2-1; 8 bases align to TRBD1. The CDR3 runs to 16 residues. Trimming at V came to 3 bases and at J to 4 bases, leaving 8 bases not matched to a gene. The germline V gene has CDR1 MNHEY and CDR2 SMNVEV (reference sequence). CDR3 region: CASSLDRASPYNEQFF. The CDR3 DNA reads TGTGCCAGCAGTTTGGACAGGGCCTCACCTTACAATGAGCAGTTCTTC.

The J gene is TRBJ1-1, the V gene TRBV4-1; D is unclear. This CDR3 spans 16 amino acids. V lost 0 bases and J lost 1, with 12 bases in between. Germline V gene sequence: CDR1 MGHRA, CDR2 YSYEKL. The CDR3 DNA reads as TGCGCCAGCAGCCAAGAACAGTGGCTGAAGAACACTGAAGCTTTCTTT. Protein product: CASSQEQWLKNTEAFF.

The V call is TRBV11-2, the J call TRBJ2-5; TRBD1 matches 8 bases. V trimming: 5 bases; J trimming: 2 bases; junction bases outside the gene matches: 13. The CDR3 length is 17 residues. Germline assignment: CDR1 SGHAT and CDR2 FQNNGV. The CDR3 bases are TGTGCCAGCAGCACTCGCAGGGGGCTGAGGGGGCAAGAGACCCAGTACTTC. It specifies CASSTRRGLRGQETQYF.

CDR3 nucleotides: TGTGCCACCAGCAGCCCCCCGGGGCCCAGCCGAACAGATACGCAGTATTTT. It yields the protein CATSSPPGPSRTDTQYF. The V gene is TRBV15, the J gene TRBJ2-3, with D possibly being TRBD1 or TRBD2 (5 bases each). The V gene lost 3 bases and the J gene lost 3 bases, with 19 bases spanning the gap. Per the germline V gene, CDR1 is LNHNV and CDR2 is YYDKDF (reference sequence). CDR3 length: 17 amino acids. The full variable domain, completed using reference TRBV15 and TRBJ2-3, is DAMVIQNPRYQVTQFGKPVTLSCSQTLNHNVMYWYQQKSSQAPKLLFHYYDKDFNNEADTPDNFQSRRPNTSFCFLDIRSPGLGDTAMYLCATSSPPGPSRTDTQYFGPGTRLTVL.

CDR3 bases: TGTGCCAGCAGCTTTAGGGGGCAAGGCCAATCGAGCTCCTACGAGCAGTACTTC. Its translation is CASSFRGQGQSSSYEQYF. The chain has TRBV7-9 and TRBJ2-7, with TRBD1 matching over 7 bases. In germline, CDR1 is SEHNR, CDR2 FQNEAQ (reference sequence). V trimming: 3 bases; J trimming: 0 bases; junction bases outside the gene matches: 14. This CDR3 region has 18 residues.

This clonotype was seen more than once but under ten times. The gene calls are TRBV4-2 and TRBJ1-4; 7 bases line up with TRBD1. CDR3 length: 16 amino acids. From germline, CDR1 is LGHNA and CDR2 YNFKEQ. The J segment lost 5 bases and the V segment lost 1 base, leaving 7 bases of the junction unmatched. The CDR3 nucleotides are TGTGCCAGCAGCCAAGGGCTACAGGGGAAAAATGAAAAACTGTTTTTT. It encodes CASSQGLQGKNEKLFF.